These T cell receptor beta chains were read from a single sample in a study of human thymus T cells. Profiling relied on immunoSEQ multiplex PCR, and the TCRdb table lists in-frame clones only, not all of them. In the table there are some 57,000 clones, approximately 93% of which are singletons. The sequenced material came from blood. These receptors came from a boy under two years old with a congenital heart defect but otherwise immunologically healthy. CDR3s include the opening cysteine and the closing phenylalanine or tryptophan. Fields, in order: clone size, V gene, D gene, J gene, CDR3 DNA, CDR3 protein. The D gene is left open where the match is weak. Where a row states a size, it is once, few, many or the class of an expanded clone; other rows omit it.

clone size: .; V gene: TRBV4-2; D gene: TRBD2; J gene: TRBJ2-3; CDR3 DNA: TGTGCCAGCAGCCCATTAAGTCTAGCGGGCACAGATACGCAGTATTTT; CDR3 protein: CASSPLSLAGTDTQYF
clone size: .; V gene: TRBV6-1; D gene: .; J gene: TRBJ1-2; CDR3 DNA: TGTGCCAGCAGTGAAGGAACTAACTATGGCTACACCTTC; CDR3 protein: CASSEGTNYGYTF
clone size: .; V gene: TRBV28; D gene: .; J gene: TRBJ2-5; CDR3 DNA: TGTGCCAGCAGCCTAGGGAGACTCCAAGAGACCCAGTACTTC; CDR3 protein: CASSLGRLQETQYF
clone size: .; V gene: TRBV7-9; D gene: TRBD1; J gene: TRBJ2-7; CDR3 DNA: TGTGCCAGCAGCGGGACAGGGGGCTACGAGCAGTACTTC; CDR3 protein: CASSGTGGYEQYF
clone size: .; V gene: TRBV4-1; D gene: .; J gene: TRBJ2-4; CDR3 DNA: TGCGCCAGCAGCCAAGATCAAAGAGGGTATAAGCCCAAAAACATTCAGTACTTC; CDR3 protein: CASSQDQRGYKPKNIQYF
clone size: .; V gene: TRBV4-2; D gene: TRBD2; J gene: TRBJ2-3; CDR3 DNA: TGTGCCAGCAGCCAAGACTGGACTAGCGGGGGTACTAGCACAGATACGCAGTATTTT; CDR3 protein: CASSQDWTSGGTSTDTQYF
clone size: .; V gene: TRBV7-9; D gene: TRBD2; J gene: TRBJ2-1; CDR3 DNA: TGTGCCAGCAGCTTAGCGGGACTAGCGCTAAATGAGCAGTTCTTC; CDR3 protein: CASSLAGLALNEQFF
clone size: few; V gene: TRBV19; D gene: .; J gene: TRBJ2-3; CDR3 DNA: TGTGCCAGTAGTAAGGAAGGCGGGGATAGGCCAGATACGCAGTATTTT; CDR3 protein: CASSKEGGDRPDTQYF
clone size: .; V gene: TRBV5-1; D gene: TRBD2; J gene: TRBJ2-5; CDR3 DNA: TGCGCCAGCAGCACCAGGACTAGCGGGGGGGCCGGGGAGACCCAGTACTTC; CDR3 protein: CASSTRTSGGAGETQYF
clone size: .; V gene: TRBV19; D gene: .; J gene: TRBJ2-1; CDR3 DNA: TGTGCCAGTAGTATAAGCGGCTCCTACAATGAGCAGTTCTTC; CDR3 protein: CASSISGSYNEQFF
clone size: .; V gene: TRBV11-3; D gene: TRBD1; J gene: TRBJ1-2; CDR3 DNA: TGTGCCAGCAGCCCAAGACAGGGGGCATCGGCTAACTATGGCTACACCTTC; CDR3 protein: CASSPRQGASANYGYTF
clone size: .; V gene: TRBV28; D gene: .; J gene: TRBJ1-2; CDR3 DNA: TGTGCCAGCAGTTTATGGGGCAGGGATTATGGCTACACCTTC; CDR3 protein: CASSLWGRDYGYTF
clone size: once; V gene: TRBV4-1; D gene: TRBD1; J gene: TRBJ1-2; CDR3 DNA: TGCGCCAGCAGCTCTATTCAGACAGGGGGCTATGGCTACACCTTC; CDR3 protein: CASSSIQTGGYGYTF
clone size: .; V gene: TRBV30; D gene: .; J gene: TRBJ1-5; CDR3 DNA: TGTGCCTGGAGTCCGCAGGGATATCAGCCCCAGCATTTT; CDR3 protein: CAWSPQGYQPQHF
clone size: .; V gene: TRBV6-5; D gene: .; J gene: TRBJ2-7; CDR3 DNA: TGTGCCAGCAGTTACGATAGAGGGAACTACGAGCAGTACTTC; CDR3 protein: CASSYDRGNYEQYF
clone size: once; V gene: TRBV6-1; D gene: .; J gene: TRBJ2-7; CDR3 DNA: TGTGCGAGCGGCATAAGGTACGAGCAGTACTTC; CDR3 protein: CASGIRYEQYF
clone size: once; V gene: TRBV6-6; D gene: .; J gene: TRBJ1-1; CDR3 DNA: TGTGCCACCAACGTTAATCGTGGCGGCACTGAAGCTTTCTTT; CDR3 protein: CATNVNRGGTEAFF
clone size: once; V gene: TRBV5-6; D gene: .; J gene: TRBJ1-5; CDR3 DNA: TGTGCCAGCAGCGTTTTCCGGGGACAGCCCCAGCATTTT; CDR3 protein: CASSVFRGQPQHF
clone size: .; V gene: TRBV28; D gene: .; J gene: TRBJ2-1; CDR3 DNA: TGTGCCAGCAGTTTAAATGCGGGTACCTACAATGAGCAGTTCTTC; CDR3 protein: CASSLNAGTYNEQFF
clone size: .; V gene: TRBV30; D gene: .; J gene: TRBJ1-1; CDR3 DNA: TGTGCCTGGAGTGTCCGGGGGAACACTGAAGCTTTCTTT; CDR3 protein: CAWSVRGNTEAFF
clone size: .; V gene: TRBV7-9; D gene: .; J gene: TRBJ2-7; CDR3 DNA: TGTGCCAGCAGCTCAGACAGAGGCGAGCAGTACTTC; CDR3 protein: CASSSDRGEQYF
clone size: .; V gene: TRBV11-2; D gene: TRBD2; J gene: TRBJ2-5; CDR3 DNA: TGTGCCAGCAGCCCTCTAGCGGGGGGCGTTAAAGAGACCCAGTACTTC; CDR3 protein: CASSPLAGGVKETQYF
clone size: .; V gene: TRBV7-2; D gene: .; J gene: TRBJ2-7; CDR3 DNA: TGTGCCAGCAGCTATAGGGCCGTAGTTCACTTC; CDR3 protein: CASSYRAVVHF